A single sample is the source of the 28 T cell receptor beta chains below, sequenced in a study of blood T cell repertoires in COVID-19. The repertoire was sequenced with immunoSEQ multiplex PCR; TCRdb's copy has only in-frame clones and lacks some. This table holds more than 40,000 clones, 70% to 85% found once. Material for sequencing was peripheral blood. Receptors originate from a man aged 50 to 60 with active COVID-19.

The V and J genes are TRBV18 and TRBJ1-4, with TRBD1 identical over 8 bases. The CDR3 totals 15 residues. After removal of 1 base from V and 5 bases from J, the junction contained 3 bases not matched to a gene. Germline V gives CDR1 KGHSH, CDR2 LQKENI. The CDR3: CASSPRQGPNEKLFF. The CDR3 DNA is TGTGCCAGCTCACCACGACAGGGGCCGAATGAAAAACTGTTTTTT. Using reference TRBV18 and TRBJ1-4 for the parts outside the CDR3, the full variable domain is NAGVMQNPRHLVRRRGQEARLRCSPMKGHSHVYWYRQLPEEGLKFMVYLQKENIIDESGMPKERFSAEFPKEGPSILRIQQVVRGDSAAYFCASSPRQGPNEKLFFGSGTQLSVL.

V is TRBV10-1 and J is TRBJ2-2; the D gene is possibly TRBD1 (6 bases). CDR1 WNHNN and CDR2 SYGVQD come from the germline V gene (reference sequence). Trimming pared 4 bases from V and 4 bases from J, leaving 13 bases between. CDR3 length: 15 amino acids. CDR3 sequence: CASSVQGRGTGELFF. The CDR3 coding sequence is TGCGCCAGCAGTGTACAGGGACGGGGCACCGGGGAGCTGTTTTTT.

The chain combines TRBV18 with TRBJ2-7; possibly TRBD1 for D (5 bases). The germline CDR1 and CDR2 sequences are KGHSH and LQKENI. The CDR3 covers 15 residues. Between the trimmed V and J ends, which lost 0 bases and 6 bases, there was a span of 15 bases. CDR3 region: CASSPPPYPTGEQYF. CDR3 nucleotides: TGTGCCAGCTCACCACCCCCCTATCCAACAGGCGAGCAGTACTTC. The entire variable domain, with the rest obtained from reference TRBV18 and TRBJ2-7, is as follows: NAGVMQNPRHLVRRRGQEARLRCSPMKGHSHVYWYRQLPEEGLKFMVYLQKENIIDESGMPKERFSAEFPKEGPSILRIQQVVRGDSAAYFCASSPPPYPTGEQYFGPGTRLTVT.

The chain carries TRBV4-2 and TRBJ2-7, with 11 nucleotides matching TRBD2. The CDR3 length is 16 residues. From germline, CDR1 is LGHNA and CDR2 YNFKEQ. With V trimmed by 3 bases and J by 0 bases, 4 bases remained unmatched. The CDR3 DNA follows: TGTGCCAGCAGCCATCGGCTAGCGGGGGGCTCCTACGAGCAGTACTTC. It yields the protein CASSHRLAGGSYEQYF.

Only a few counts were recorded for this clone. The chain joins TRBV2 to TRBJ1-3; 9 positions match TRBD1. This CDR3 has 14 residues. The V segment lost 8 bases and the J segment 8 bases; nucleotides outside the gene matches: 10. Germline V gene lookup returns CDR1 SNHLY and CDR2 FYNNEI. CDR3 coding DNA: TGTGCCAGCGTTCACCGGGACAGGGTGCACACCATATATTTT. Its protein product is CASVHRDRVHTIYF.

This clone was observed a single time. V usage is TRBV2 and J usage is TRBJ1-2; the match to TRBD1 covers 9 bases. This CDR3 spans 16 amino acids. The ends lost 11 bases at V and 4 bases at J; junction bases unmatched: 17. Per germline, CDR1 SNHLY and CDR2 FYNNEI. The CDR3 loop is CAGRTGAGSIGYGYTF. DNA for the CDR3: TGTGCCGGACGGACAGGGGCTGGATCAATTGGCTATGGCTACACCTTC.

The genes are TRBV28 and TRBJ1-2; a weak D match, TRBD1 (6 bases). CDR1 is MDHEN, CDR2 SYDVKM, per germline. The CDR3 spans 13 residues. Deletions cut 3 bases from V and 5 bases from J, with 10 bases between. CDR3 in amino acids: CASSFLDSYGYTF. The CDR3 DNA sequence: TGTGCCAGCAGTTTTCTGGACAGTTATGGCTACACCTTC.

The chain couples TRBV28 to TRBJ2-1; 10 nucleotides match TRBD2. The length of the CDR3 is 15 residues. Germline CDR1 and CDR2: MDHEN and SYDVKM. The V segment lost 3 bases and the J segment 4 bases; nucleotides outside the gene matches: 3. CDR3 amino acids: CASSFILAGYNEQFF. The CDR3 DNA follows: TGTGCCAGCAGTTTTATACTAGCGGGGTACAATGAGCAGTTCTTC.

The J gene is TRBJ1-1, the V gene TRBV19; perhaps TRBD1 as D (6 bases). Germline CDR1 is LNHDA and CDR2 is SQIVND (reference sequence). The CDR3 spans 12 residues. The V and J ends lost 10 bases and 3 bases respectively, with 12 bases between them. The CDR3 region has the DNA TGTGCCACCAGGGGAGGGTACACTGAAGCTTTCTTT. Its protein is CATRGGYTEAFF.

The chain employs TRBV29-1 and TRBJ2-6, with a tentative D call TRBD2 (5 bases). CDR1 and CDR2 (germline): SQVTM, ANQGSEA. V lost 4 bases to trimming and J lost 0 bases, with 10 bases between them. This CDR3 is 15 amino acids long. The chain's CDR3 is CSVGGDFSGANVLTF. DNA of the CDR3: TGCAGCGTTGGGGGAGACTTCTCTGGGGCCAACGTCCTGACTTTC.

The CDR3 reads CASSRETGINEKLFF. CDR3 nucleotide sequence: TGTGCCAGCTCACGCGAGACAGGGATAAATGAAAAACTGTTTTTT. The chain couples TRBV18 to TRBJ1-4, with 7 bases fitting TRBD1. The junction had 7 bases not matched to a gene; V was cut back by 4 bases and J by 5 bases. The CDR3 has 15 amino acids. In germline, CDR1 is KGHSH, CDR2 LQKENI.

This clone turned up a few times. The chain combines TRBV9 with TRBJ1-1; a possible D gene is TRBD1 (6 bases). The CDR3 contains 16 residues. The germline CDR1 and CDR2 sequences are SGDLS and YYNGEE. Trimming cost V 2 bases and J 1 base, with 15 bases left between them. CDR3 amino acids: CASSVPGAGANTEAFF. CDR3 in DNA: TGTGCCAGCAGCGTCCCCGGGGCGGGGGCGAACACTGAAGCTTTCTTT.

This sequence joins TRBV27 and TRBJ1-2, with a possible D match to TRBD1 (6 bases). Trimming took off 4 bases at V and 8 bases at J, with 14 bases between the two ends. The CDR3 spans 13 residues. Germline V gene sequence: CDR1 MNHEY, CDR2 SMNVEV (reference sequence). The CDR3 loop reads CASSSQGIRGYTF. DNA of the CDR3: TGTGCCAGCAGTTCTCAGGGGATTAGGGGCTACACCTTC.

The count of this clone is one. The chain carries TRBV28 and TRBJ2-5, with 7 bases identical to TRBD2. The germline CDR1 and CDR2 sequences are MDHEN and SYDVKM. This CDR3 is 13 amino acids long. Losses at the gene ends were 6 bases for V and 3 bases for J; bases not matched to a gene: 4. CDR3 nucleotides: TGTGCCAGCAGAGGAGCGGGGAAAGAGACCCAGTACTTC. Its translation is CASRGAGKETQYF.

The CDR3 is CASSSYNEQFF. CDR3 coding DNA: TGCGCCAGCAGCTCTTACAATGAGCAGTTCTTC. The J gene is TRBJ2-1, the V gene TRBV5-1, with no clear D. Trimming removed 3 bases at V and 4 bases at J, with 2 bases between. Germline values: CDR1 SGHRS, CDR2 YFSETQ. This CDR3 comprises 11 residues.

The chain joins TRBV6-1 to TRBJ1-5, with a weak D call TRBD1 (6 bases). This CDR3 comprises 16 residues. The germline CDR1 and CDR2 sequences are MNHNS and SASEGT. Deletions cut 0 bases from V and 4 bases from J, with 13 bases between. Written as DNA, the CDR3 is TGTGCCAGCAGTGAAGCGGGGGCAGGCGGTAATCAGCCCCAGCATTTT. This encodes CASSEAGAGGNQPQHF.

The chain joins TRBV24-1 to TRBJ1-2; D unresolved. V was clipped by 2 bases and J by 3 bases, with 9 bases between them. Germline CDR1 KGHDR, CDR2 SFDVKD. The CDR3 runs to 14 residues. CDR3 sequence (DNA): TGTGCCACCAGTGATTGGACTAGGGACTATGGCTACACCTTC. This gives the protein CATSDWTRDYGYTF.

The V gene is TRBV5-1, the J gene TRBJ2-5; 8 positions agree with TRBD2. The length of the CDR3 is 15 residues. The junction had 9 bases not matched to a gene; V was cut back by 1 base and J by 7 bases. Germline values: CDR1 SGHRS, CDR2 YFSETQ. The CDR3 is CASSLSRGDSGTQYF. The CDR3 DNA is TGCGCCAGCAGCTTGTCGCGGGGGGATAGCGGGACCCAGTACTTC.

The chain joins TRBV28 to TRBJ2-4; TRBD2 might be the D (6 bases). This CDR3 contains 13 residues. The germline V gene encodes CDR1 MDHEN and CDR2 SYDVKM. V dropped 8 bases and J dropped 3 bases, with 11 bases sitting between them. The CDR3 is CASGPGDKNIQYF. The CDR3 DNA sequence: TGTGCCAGCGGACCGGGGGACAAAAACATTCAGTACTTC.

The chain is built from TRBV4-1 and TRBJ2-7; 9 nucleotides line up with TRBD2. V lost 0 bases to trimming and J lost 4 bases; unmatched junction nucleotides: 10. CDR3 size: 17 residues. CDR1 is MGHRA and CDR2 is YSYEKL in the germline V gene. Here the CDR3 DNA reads TGCGCCAGCAGCCAAGACAGATCGGCGGGGGGGCGGTACGAGCAGTACTTC. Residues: CASSQDRSAGGRYEQYF.

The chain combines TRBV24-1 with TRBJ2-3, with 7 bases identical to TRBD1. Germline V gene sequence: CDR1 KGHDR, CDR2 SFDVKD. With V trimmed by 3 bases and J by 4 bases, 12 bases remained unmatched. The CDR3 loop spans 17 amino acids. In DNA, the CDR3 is TGTGCCACCAGTGATCCCAGAGACAGGGCGCTATCAGATACGCAGTATTTT. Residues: CATSDPRDRALSDTQYF.

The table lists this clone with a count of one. The CDR3 bases are TGTGCCAGTGGACAGGGGGCACTGAACACTGAAGCTTTCTTT. Protein: CASGQGALNTEAFF. The chain joins TRBV19 to TRBJ1-1; TRBD1 matches at 11 bases. V trimming: 8 bases; J trimming: 0 bases; junction bases outside the gene matches: 2. There are 14 residues in the CDR3. Per germline, CDR1 LNHDA and CDR2 SQIVND (reference sequence).

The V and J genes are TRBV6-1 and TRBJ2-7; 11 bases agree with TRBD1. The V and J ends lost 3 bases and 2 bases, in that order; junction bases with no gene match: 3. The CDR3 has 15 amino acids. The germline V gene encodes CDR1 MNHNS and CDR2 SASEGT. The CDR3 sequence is CASSDQDRGPYEQYF. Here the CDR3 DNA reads TGTGCCAGCAGTGACCAGGACAGGGGGCCCTACGAGCAGTACTTC.

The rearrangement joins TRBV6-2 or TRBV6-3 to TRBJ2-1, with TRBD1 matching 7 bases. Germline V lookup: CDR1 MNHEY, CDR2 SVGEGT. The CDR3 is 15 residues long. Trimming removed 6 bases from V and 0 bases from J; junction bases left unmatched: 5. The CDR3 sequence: CASSLTGASYNEQFF. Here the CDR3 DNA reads TGTGCCAGCAGCTTAACAGGGGCCTCCTACAATGAGCAGTTCTTC.

The chain's CDR3 is CASSLRLAGGRNTGELFF. The DNA for the CDR3 is TGTGCCAGCAGCTTAAGGCTAGCGGGGGGCCGGAACACCGGGGAGCTGTTTTTT. The V and J genes are TRBV11-2 and TRBJ2-2; 11 bases fit TRBD2. The length of the CDR3 is 18 residues. CDR1 and CDR2 (germline): SGHAT, FQNNGV. Trimming removed 2 bases from V and 1 base from J; junction bases left unmatched: 6.

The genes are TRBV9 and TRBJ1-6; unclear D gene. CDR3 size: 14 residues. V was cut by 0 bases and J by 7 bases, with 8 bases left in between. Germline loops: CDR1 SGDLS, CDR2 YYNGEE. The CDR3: CASSVARENSPLHF. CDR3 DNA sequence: TGTGCCAGCAGCGTAGCTCGGGAAAATTCACCCCTCCACTTT.

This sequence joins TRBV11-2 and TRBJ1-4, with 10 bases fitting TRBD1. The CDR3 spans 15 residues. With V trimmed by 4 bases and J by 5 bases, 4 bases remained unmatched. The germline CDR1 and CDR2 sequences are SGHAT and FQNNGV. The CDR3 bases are TGTGCCAGCAGCTCCCAGGACAGGGGGAATGAAAAACTGTTTTTT. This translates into CASSSQDRGNEKLFF.

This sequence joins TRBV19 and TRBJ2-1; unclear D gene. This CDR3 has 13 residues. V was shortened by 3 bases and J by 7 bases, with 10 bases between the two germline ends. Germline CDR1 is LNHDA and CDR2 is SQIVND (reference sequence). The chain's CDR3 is CASSIRWANEQFF. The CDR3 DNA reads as TGTGCCAGTAGTATTCGTTGGGCAAATGAGCAGTTCTTC.